The clone carrying this T cell receptor (beta chain) was observed a single time. Its matching antigen is unknown. The data were taken from a study of STAT5B mutations in CD4+ large granular lymphocyte leukemia. Study-wide context: Among healthy donors, a particular HLA allele went with more CDR3 'QG' motifs.

Sequencing was at survey level. Here immunoSEQ multiplex PCR was the method, and the copy in TCRdb shows in-frame clones only, minus some. The sample has tens of thousands of clones; 80% to 90% are singletons. The germline V gene encodes CDR1 MDHEN and CDR2 SYDVKM. Germline trimming cut 4 bases from V and 2 bases from J; bases unmatched to any gene: 13. CDR3 length equals 18 residues. Study-level findings and limits: Data were not HLA-matched across samples. No patients shared main leukemic clonotypes, though about 26% appeared at low frequency elsewhere.

V gene TRBV28 combines with J gene TRBJ2-3, with 9 bases identical to TRBD2. The sequenced sample was CD4+ T cells from blood buffy coats. This TCR was recovered from a human donor in good health. The CDR3 DNA sequence: TGTGCCAGCAGTTCCACAACATCCATAGCGGGGGACACAGATACGCAGTATTTT. Translating it yields CASSSTTSIAGDTDTQYF. Complete variable domain (other parts from reference TRBV28 and TRBJ2-3): DVKVTQSSRYLVKRTGEKVFLECVQDMDHENMFWYRQDPGLGLRLIYFSYDVKMKEKGDIPEGYSVSREKKERFSLILESASTNQTSMYLCASSSTTSIAGDTDTQYFGPGTRLTVL.